The 28 T cell receptor beta chains below were found in one sample sequenced in a study of CD8+CD57+ T cells in acquired aplastic anemia. The study profiled TCR beta VDJ and CDR3 using genomic DNA as template. TCRdb reprocessed the reads with MiXCR, giving one entry per CDR3 protein. The sample has 260,000 or so distinct CDR3 sequences; about 44% are singletons. CD8+CD57+ cell expansion had been shown by flow cytometry in patients chosen for sequencing. The sequencing sample was made of sorted CD4+, CD8+, or CD8+CD57+ T cells (not recorded which) from PBMCs. The receptors derive from a human donor with aplastic anemia.

V usage is TRBV29-1 and J usage is TRBJ2-3; 14 bases line up with TRBD2. The germline V gene encodes CDR1 SQVTM and CDR2 ANQGSEA. CDR3 length: 14 residues. V shed 3 bases and J 11 bases; nucleotides not matched to a gene: 7. CDR3 in DNA: TGCAGCGTTGAGGGGACTAGCGGGAGTGATGAGCAGTATTTT. It yields the protein CSVEGTSGSDEQYF.

This clonotype was recorded many times. Sequence at one end of the junction differs from germline and may be a read error. The V and J genes are TRBV7-7 and TRBJ2-7; D perhaps matches TRBD1 (5 bases). The germline V gene encodes CDR1 SSHAT and CDR2 FNYEAQ (reference sequence). This CDR3 has 14 amino acids. The CDR3 loop is CASSLGVGSYEQYF. Here the CDR3 DNA reads TGTGCTAGCAGCTTAGGGGTTGGATCCTACGAGCAGTACTTC.

The chain recombines TRBV7-8 with TRBJ1-6; 9 bases match TRBD1. The CDR3 loop spans 14 amino acids. Losses at the gene ends were 0 bases for V and 13 bases for J; bases not matched to a gene: 4. In germline, CDR1 is SGHVS, CDR2 FQNEAQ. CDR3 region: CASSLAGTGPPLHF. CDR3 DNA: TGTGCCAGCAGCTTAGCGGGGACAGGGCCCCCCCTCCACTTT.

The chain uses TRBV24-1 and TRBJ1-1, with a possible D match to TRBD1 (5 bases). Trimming stripped 6 bases from V and 4 bases from J, with 17 bases between. CDR3 size: 15 residues. The V gene's germline CDR1 is KGHDR and CDR2 SFDVKD. CDR3 protein: CATSLDRWGVTEAFF. The CDR3 nucleotides are TGTGCCACCAGTTTGGATCGATGGGGCGTCACTGAAGCTTTCTTT.

The chain combines TRBV15 with TRBJ1-2; the match to TRBD1 covers 9 bases. The CDR3 contains 13 residues. With V trimmed by 0 bases and J by 8 bases, 1 base remained unmatched. The germline CDR1 and CDR2 sequences are LNHNV and YYDKDF (reference sequence). CDR3 sequence reads: CATSREGTGGYTF. In DNA, the CDR3 is TGTGCCACCAGCAGAGAGGGGACAGGGGGCTACACCTTC.

The genes are TRBV12-3 or TRBV12-4 and TRBJ1-6, with D perhaps TRBD1 (6 bases). The V end was cut by 3 bases, the J end by 10 bases, with 10 bases between. This CDR3 contains 13 residues. DNA of the CDR3: TGTGCCAGCAGTTTCGAGGGGGTATCACCCCTCCACTTT. Its translation: CASSFEGVSPLHF.

The chain uses TRBV5-1 and TRBJ1-2; 8 bases are a match to TRBD1. After removal of 6 bases from V and 8 bases from J, the junction contained 3 bases not matched to a gene. Germline V gene sequence: CDR1 SGHRS, CDR2 YFSETQ. CDR3 length: 11 residues. CDR3 sequence: CASIQGVGYTF. In nucleotides, the CDR3 is TGCGCCAGCATACAGGGGGTCGGCTACACCTTC. Full variable domain (outside the CDR3, taken from reference TRBV5-1 and TRBJ1-2): KAGVTQTPRYLIKTRGQQVTLSCSPISGHRSVSWYQQTPGQGLQFLFEYFSETQRNKGNFPGRFSGRQFSNSRSEMNVSTLELGDSALYLCASIQGVGYTFGSGTRLTVV.

This clonotype was recorded many times. The DNA of the CDR3 is TGTGCCAGCAGCTTACGCGACAGGCCGAACACTGAAGCTTTCTTT. Amino acid sequence: CASSLRDRPNTEAFF. This sequence joins TRBV7-2 and TRBJ1-1, with TRBD1 as a possible D gene (6 bases). Germline CDR1 is SGHTA and CDR2 is FQGNSA. This CDR3 has 15 residues. V was pared by 2 bases and J by 1 base, with 11 bases between.

J is TRBJ1-2 and V is TRBV29-1, with D unresolved. Trimming removed 1 base at V and 8 bases at J, with 5 bases between. This CDR3 has 10 amino acids. CDR1 SQVTM and CDR2 ANQGSEA come from the germline V gene. CDR3 region: CSVEGRGYTF. Written as DNA, the CDR3 is TGCAGCGTTGAAGGAAGGGGCTACACCTTC.

This clonotype was recorded at least ten times. The chain carries TRBV6-6 and TRBJ1-6, with D tentatively TRBD1 (6 bases). The length of the CDR3 is 15 residues. The germline V gene encodes CDR1 MNHNY and CDR2 SVGAGI (reference sequence). The germline V and J ends were trimmed by 1 base and 8 bases, with 12 bases remaining between them. The CDR3 sequence is CASSYYRDSDSPLHF. As DNA, the CDR3 is TGTGCCAGCAGTTACTACAGGGACTCAGATTCACCCCTCCACTTT.

The chain joins TRBV6-1 to TRBJ2-1, with 12 positions matching TRBD2. With 3 bases clipped from V and 8 bases from J, the junction kept 8 bases outside the gene matches. The CDR3 has 16 amino acids. CDR1 is MNHNS, CDR2 SASEGT, per germline. The CDR3 protein is CASSDSLAGGLDEQFF. In nucleotides, the CDR3 is TGTGCCAGCAGTGACAGTCTAGCGGGGGGGCTGGATGAGCAGTTCTTC.

The J gene is TRBJ1-2, the V gene TRBV12-3 or TRBV12-4, with D possibly being TRBD1 (6 bases). Trimming took off 6 bases at V and 4 bases at J, with 18 bases between the two ends. The CDR3 runs 15 residues. The CDR3 coding sequence is TGTGCCAGCAGACCCCAACAGGGTATCTCCTATGGCTACACCTTC. As protein: CASRPQQGISYGYTF.

This chain links TRBV7-9 with TRBJ2-3; 9 nucleotides match TRBD1. V lost 3 bases, J lost 4 bases, and 5 bases stayed unmatched. Germline-derived CDR1 and CDR2 are SEHNR and FQNEAQ (reference sequence). The length of the CDR3 is 15 residues. The CDR3 is CASSLDRDRADTQYF. The DNA of the CDR3 is TGTGCCAGCAGCTTGGACCGGGACAGGGCAGATACGCAGTATTTT.

Of note for this clonotype: A single base separates this from a much larger clone, so it may be a read error. The rearrangement links TRBV20-1 to TRBJ2-5, with 7 bases fitting TRBD1. The CDR3 runs 14 residues. CDR1 and CDR2 (germline): DFQATT, SNEGSKA (reference sequence). The CDR3 DNA reads TGCAGTGCCACCCAGGGGGAGTACCAAGGGACCCAGTACTTC. It yields the protein CSATQGEYQGTQYF.

This clonotype was observed a few times. The V and J genes are TRBV9 and TRBJ1-2; TRBD1 agrees at 9 bases. This CDR3 has 14 amino acids. CDR1 is SGDLS, CDR2 YYNGEE, per germline. After removal of 6 bases from V and 8 bases from J, the junction contained 11 bases not matched to a gene. CDR3 region: CASTRPGTGIGYTF. CDR3 in DNA: TGTGCCAGCACCCGGCCCGGGACAGGGATCGGCTACACCTTC.

This clonotype was detected ten times or more. The gene calls are TRBV29-1 and TRBJ1-1; tentative D call: TRBD1 (6 bases). Germline loops: CDR1 SQVTM, CDR2 ANQGSEA. This CDR3 spans 13 amino acids. V shed 3 bases and J shed 0 bases, with 8 bases lying between them. The CDR3 region has the DNA TGCAGCGTTGAGGACAGAGTGAACACTGAAGCTTTCTTT. This translates into CSVEDRVNTEAFF.

V is TRBV7-9 and J is TRBJ2-6; perhaps TRBD1 as D (6 bases). Germline V gene data show CDR1 as SEHNR and CDR2 as FQNEAQ (reference sequence). This CDR3 contains 16 residues. The ends were cut back, 5 bases at V and 4 bases at J, with 15 bases in the middle. The CDR3 sequence is CASSGSQGGGANVLTF. The CDR3 region has the DNA TGTGCCAGCAGCGGTTCACAGGGCGGCGGGGCCAACGTCCTGACTTTC.

This rearrangement joins TRBV5-1 to TRBJ1-2; D might be TRBD1 (6 bases). Trimming cost V 1 base and J 8 bases, with 12 bases left between them. The germline V gene has CDR1 SGHRS and CDR2 YFSETQ. The CDR3 sequence is 13 residues long. The CDR3 sequence: CASSLNRARGYTF. The CDR3 DNA follows: TGCGCCAGCAGCTTGAACAGGGCGAGAGGCTACACCTTC.

J is TRBJ2-5 and V is TRBV29-1; D may be TRBD2 (5 bases). V was cut by 7 bases and J by 5 bases, with 17 bases left in between. CDR3 length: 13 residues. The germline CDR1 and CDR2 sequences are SQVTM and ANQGSEA. The chain's CDR3 is CSAVPRGGETQYF. CDR3 nucleotides: TGCAGCGCTGTCCCACGGGGTGGGGAGACCCAGTACTTC.

The rearrangement joins TRBV7-2 to TRBJ2-5; 11 bases are a match to TRBD2. There are 14 residues in the CDR3. Germline V lookup: CDR1 SGHTA, CDR2 FQGNSA. After removal of 6 bases from V and 5 bases from J, the junction contained 5 bases not matched to a gene. The CDR3 nucleotides read TGTGCCAGCAGAATAGCGGGGGGGGGGGAGACCCAGTACTTC. Translated: CASRIAGGGETQYF.

This clonotype was recorded at least ten times. This chain connects TRBV5-8 to TRBJ2-1; unclear D gene. Germline V gene sequence: CDR1 SGHTS, CDR2 YDEGEE. The CDR3 loop spans 14 amino acids. V lost 0 bases, J lost 2 bases, and 6 bases lay in between. The CDR3 here is CASSLEVAYNEQFF. CDR3 DNA sequence: TGTGCCAGCAGCTTGGAGGTAGCCTACAATGAGCAGTTCTTC.

In this sample, this clonotype turned up many times. The chain carries TRBV7-9 and TRBJ2-1, with D perhaps TRBD2 (6 bases). The V end lost 5 bases, the J end lost 5 bases, and 22 bases lay between the germline ends. Germline CDR1 reads SEHNR; CDR2 reads FQNEAQ (reference sequence). The CDR3 is 17 amino acids. The chain's CDR3 is CASSVPVLGREHNEQFF. For the CDR3, the DNA is TGTGCCAGCAGCGTACCTGTTCTGGGACGGGAGCACAATGAGCAGTTCTTC.

This clonotype has at least ten counts. The chain recombines TRBV11-2 with TRBJ2-1; D gene uncertain. Trimming left V 1 base short and J 0 bases short, with 13 bases between. The CDR3 has 17 amino acids. Germline-derived CDR1 and CDR2 are SGHAT and FQNNGV. The DNA of the CDR3 is TGTGCCAGCAGCTTAGCATACGGCGTTAACTCCTACAATGAGCAGTTCTTC. Protein: CASSLAYGVNSYNEQFF.

This clonotype occurred many times. The CDR3 sequence is CASHSRDTEAFF. In DNA form, the CDR3 reads TGTGCCAGTCATTCCCGGGACACTGAAGCTTTCTTT. The V gene is TRBV25-1, the J gene TRBJ1-1; no clear D gene. The V and J ends lost 9 bases and 3 bases respectively, with 11 bases between them. Germline V lookup: CDR1 MGHDK, CDR2 SYGVNS. The CDR3 runs to 12 residues.

Concerning this clonotype itself: This may come from a read error, since a much larger clone is one base off. The chain joins TRBV15 to TRBJ2-1, with 7 nucleotides matching TRBD2. The CDR3 covers 16 residues. After removal of 3 bases from V and 8 bases from J, the junction contained 13 bases not matched to a gene. Germline V gene lookup returns CDR1 LNHNV and CDR2 YYDKDF (reference sequence). Here the CDR3 reads CATSSYHTSDGDEQFF. CDR3 bases: TGTGCCACCAGCAGTTATCATACTAGCGATGGGGATGAGCAGTTCTTC.

The chain is built from TRBV15 and TRBJ2-5, with D hard to call. The CDR3 is 13 amino acids. The V gene's germline CDR1 is LNHNV and CDR2 YYDKDF (reference sequence). Trimming shortened V by 1 base and J by 4 bases, and 7 bases separated the two germline ends. The CDR3 coding sequence is TGTGCCACCAGCAGAGCCCTACTAGAGACCCAGTACTTC. Its translation: CATSRALLETQYF.

The chain has TRBV10-1 and TRBJ2-3, with D perhaps assigned TRBD1 or TRBD2 (5 bases each). CDR1 and CDR2 (germline): WNHNN, SYGVQD (reference sequence). The CDR3 has 13 amino acids. Trimming cost V 6 bases and J 6 bases, with 13 bases left between them. The CDR3 spells CASSAGTPDTQYF. CDR3 coding DNA: TGCGCCAGCAGCGCTGGGACGCCGGATACGCAGTATTTT.

This rearrangement joins TRBV25-1 to TRBJ2-1; TRBD2 matches at 7 bases. V lost 5 bases, J lost 9 bases, and 4 bases stayed unmatched. From germline, CDR1 is MGHDK and CDR2 SYGVNS. This CDR3 is built from 12 residues. DNA for the CDR3: TGTGCCAGCAGTTCGTCTAGCGGTGAGCAGTTCTTC. Residues: CASSSSSGEQFF.